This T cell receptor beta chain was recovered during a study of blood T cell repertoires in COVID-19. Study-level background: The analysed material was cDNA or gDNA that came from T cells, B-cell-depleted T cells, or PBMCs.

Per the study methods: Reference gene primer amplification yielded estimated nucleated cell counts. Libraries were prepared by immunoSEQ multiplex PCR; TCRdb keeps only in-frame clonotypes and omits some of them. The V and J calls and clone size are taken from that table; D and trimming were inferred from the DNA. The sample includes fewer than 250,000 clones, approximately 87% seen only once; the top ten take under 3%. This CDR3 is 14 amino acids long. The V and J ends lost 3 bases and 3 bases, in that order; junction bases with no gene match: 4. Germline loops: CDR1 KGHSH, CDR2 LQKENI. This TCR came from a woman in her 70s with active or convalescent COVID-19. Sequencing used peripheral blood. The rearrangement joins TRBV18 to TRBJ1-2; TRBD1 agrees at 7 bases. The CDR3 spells CASSPVQGDYGYTF. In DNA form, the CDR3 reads TGTGCCAGCTCACCGGTCCAGGGGGACTATGGCTACACCTTC.